This T cell receptor beta chain was obtained from a study of T cells in localized non-small cell lung cancer. The study's findings and limits: Owing to sequencing of a solitary tumor region, heterogeneity cannot be discounted.

This table comes from immunoSEQ multiplex PCR, and its TCRdb copy is limited to in-frame clones, with some not included. The sample carries around 50,000 clones, 75% to 90% recorded once. Remarks on this clone: Its antigen remains unknown.

The CDR3 has 14 residues. V lost 1 base and J lost 4, with 13 bases in between. Per the germline V gene, CDR1 is SQVTM and CDR2 is ANQGSEA. V is TRBV29-1 and J is TRBJ1-1; D remains unclear. The clonotype was recovered from a male donor at least 60 years old with stage III squamous cell lung carcinoma. The sequenced sample was peripheral blood, obtained before any cancer treatment. For the CDR3, the DNA is TGCAGCGTTGAAGTGTCGGGGTACGGCACTGAAGCTTTCTTT. As protein: CSVEVSGYGTEAFF.